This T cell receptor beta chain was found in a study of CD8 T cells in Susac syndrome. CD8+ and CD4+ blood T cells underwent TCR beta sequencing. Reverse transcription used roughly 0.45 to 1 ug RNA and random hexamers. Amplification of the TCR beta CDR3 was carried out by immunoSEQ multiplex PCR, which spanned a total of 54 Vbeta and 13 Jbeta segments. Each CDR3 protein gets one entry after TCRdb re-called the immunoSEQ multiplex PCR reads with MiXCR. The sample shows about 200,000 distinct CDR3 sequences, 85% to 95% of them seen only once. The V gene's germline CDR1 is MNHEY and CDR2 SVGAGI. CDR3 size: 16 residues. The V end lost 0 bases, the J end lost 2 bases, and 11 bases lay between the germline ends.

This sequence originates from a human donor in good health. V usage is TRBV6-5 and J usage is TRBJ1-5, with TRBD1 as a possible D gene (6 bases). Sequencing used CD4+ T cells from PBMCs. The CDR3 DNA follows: TGTGCCAGCAGTTACTCGGGGGCGAGGGGCAATCAGCCCCAGCATTTT. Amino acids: CASSYSGARGNQPQHF.